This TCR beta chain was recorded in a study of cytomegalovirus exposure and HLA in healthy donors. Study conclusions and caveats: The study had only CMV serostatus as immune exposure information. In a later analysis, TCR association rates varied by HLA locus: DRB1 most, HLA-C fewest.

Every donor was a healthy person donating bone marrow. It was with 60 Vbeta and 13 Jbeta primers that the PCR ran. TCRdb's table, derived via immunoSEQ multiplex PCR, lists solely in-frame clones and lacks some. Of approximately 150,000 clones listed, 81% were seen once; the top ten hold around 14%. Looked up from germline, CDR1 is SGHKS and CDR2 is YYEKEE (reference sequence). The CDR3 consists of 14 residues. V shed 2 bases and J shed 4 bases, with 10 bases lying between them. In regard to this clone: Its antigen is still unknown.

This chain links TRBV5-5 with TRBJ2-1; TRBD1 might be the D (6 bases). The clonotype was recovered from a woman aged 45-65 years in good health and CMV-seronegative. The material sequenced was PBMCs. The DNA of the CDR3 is TGTGCCAGCAGCTTACAGGGACCATACAATGAGCAGTTCTTC. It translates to CASSLQGPYNEQFF.